This TCR beta chain emerged from a study of blood T cell repertoires in COVID-19. About the study: The origin of the acute and convalescent COVID-19 samples was the United States, Italy and Spain.

The table came from immunoSEQ multiplex PCR; TCRdb's copy has only in-frame clones and leaves some out. The sample has 100,000 or so clones, just under 80% seen once. Germline V CDR1 and CDR2: SGHNT, YYREEE (reference sequence). This CDR3 comprises 14 residues. V lost 6 bases and J lost 6; bases outside the gene matches: 9. Input material: peripheral blood. V usage is TRBV5-4 and J usage is TRBJ2-7, with 10 bases fitting TRBD2. The receptor's source is a man between 65 and 85 years old with active or convalescent COVID-19. In nucleotides, the CDR3 is TGTGCCAGCAATTTGGGACTAGCGTCGAGCGAGCAGTACTTC. It yields the protein CASNLGLASSEQYF.